The T cell receptor beta chain described here comes from a study of low-dose radiotherapy and immunotherapy resistance in tumors. Study details: Intravenous cyclophosphamide at 200 mg/m2 preceded radiation and immunotherapy by one day, every two weeks. Patients' oral aspirin dose was 300 mg daily across four cycles from cycle 1 day 1.

The CDR3 runs to 15 residues. V was clipped by 0 bases and J by 7 bases; unmatched bases: 6. CDR1 is MRHNA, CDR2 SNTAGT, per germline. cDNA synthesis used a TRAV/TRBV-specific primer set for both chains. It was with a constant-region primer and a V-primer adapter that TCRs were amplified over approximately 18 PCR cycles. Amplification of isolated mRNA was accomplished via in vitro transcription. TCRdb re-derived calls from the reads in MiXCR, one entry per CDR3 protein. The table shows under 8,500 distinct CDR3 sequences, with about 53% occurring only once. Donors were administered nivolumab, ipilimumab, aspirin and low-dose cyclophosphamide, together with low-dose radiotherapy.

V is TRBV6-4 and J is TRBJ2-1; 7 bases are shared with TRBD2. This clonotype originated in a human donor with advanced metastatic prostate, ovarian, gallbladder or colorectal cancer (not recorded which). This table probably holds off-target reads from a library built for another chain. This chain's CDR3 is CASSDSSGTSNEQFF. In DNA form, the CDR3 reads TGTGCCAGCAGTGACTCGAGCGGGACGAGTAATGAGCAGTTCTTC.